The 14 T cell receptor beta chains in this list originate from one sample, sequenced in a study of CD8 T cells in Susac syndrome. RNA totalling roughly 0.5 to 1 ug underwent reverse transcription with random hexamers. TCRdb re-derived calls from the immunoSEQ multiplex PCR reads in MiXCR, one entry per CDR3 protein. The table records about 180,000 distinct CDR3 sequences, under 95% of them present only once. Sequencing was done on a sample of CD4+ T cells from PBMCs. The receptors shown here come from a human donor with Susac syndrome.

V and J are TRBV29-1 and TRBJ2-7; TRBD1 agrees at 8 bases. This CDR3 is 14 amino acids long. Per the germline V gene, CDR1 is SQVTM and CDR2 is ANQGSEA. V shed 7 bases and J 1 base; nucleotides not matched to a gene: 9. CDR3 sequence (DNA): TGCAGCGCAGGAGAGAGGACAGGGTCCTACGAGCAGTACTTC. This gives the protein CSAGERTGSYEQYF.

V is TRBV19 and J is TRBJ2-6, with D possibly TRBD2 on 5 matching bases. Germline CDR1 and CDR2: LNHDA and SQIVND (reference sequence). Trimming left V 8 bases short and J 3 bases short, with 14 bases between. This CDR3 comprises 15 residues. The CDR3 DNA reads TGTGCCAGTTTGGATCCGGGGAGTGGGGCCAACGTCCTGACTTTC. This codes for CASLDPGSGANVLTF.

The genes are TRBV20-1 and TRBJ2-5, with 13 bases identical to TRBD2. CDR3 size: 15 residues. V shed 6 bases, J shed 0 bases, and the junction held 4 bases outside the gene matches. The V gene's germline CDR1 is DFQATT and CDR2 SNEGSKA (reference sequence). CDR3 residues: CSATGLAGDQETQYF. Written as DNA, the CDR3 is TGCAGTGCAACAGGACTAGCGGGGGACCAAGAGACCCAGTACTTC.

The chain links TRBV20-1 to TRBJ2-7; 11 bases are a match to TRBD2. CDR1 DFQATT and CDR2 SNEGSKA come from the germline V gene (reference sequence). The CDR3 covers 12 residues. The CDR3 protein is CSGLAGTYEQYF. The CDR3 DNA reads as TGCAGCGGACTAGCGGGTACCTACGAGCAGTACTTC.

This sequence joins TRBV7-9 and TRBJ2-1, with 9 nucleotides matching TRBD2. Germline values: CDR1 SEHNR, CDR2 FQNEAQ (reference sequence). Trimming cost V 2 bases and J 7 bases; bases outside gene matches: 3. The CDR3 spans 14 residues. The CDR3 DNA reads TGTGCCAGCAGCTTACCTAGCGGGGTGAATGAGCAGTTCTTC. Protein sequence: CASSLPSGVNEQFF.

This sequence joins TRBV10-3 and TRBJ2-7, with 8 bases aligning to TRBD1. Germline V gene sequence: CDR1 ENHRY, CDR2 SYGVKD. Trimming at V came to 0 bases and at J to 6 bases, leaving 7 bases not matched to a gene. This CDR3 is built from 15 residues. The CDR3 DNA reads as TGTGCCATCAGTGAGTCCGGACAGGGCCGCTCCGAGCAGTACTTC. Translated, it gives CAISESGQGRSEQYF.

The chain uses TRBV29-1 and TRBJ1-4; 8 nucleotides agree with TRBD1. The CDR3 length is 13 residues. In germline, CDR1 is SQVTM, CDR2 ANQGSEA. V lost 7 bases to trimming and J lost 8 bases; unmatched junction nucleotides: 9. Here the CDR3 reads CSALTGGNEKLFF. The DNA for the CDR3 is TGCAGCGCCCTTACAGGGGGGAACGAAAAACTGTTTTTT.

The CDR3 is CSASRGPQPQHF. DNA of the CDR3: TGCAGTGCTAGCAGGGGGCCTCAGCCCCAGCATTTT. The chain has TRBV20-1 and TRBJ1-5; TRBD1 matches at 8 bases. V lost 3 bases and J lost 6; bases outside the gene matches: 1. The CDR3 sequence is 12 residues long. Germline V gives CDR1 DFQATT, CDR2 SNEGSKA (reference sequence).

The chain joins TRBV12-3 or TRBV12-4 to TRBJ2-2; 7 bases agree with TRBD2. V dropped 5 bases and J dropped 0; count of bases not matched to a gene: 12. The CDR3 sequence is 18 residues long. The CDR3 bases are TGTGCCAGCAGTACCCCCGAGGTAGCGGGTTCGAACACCGGGGAGCTGTTTTTT. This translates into CASSTPEVAGSNTGELFF.

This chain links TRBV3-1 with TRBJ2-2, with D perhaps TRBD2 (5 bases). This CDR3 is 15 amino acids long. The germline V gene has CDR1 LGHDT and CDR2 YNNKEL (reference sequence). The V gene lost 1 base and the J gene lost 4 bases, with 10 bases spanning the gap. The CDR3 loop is CASSQGRAGTGELFF. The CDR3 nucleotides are TGTGCCAGCAGCCAAGGACGCGCGGGCACCGGGGAGCTGTTTTTT.

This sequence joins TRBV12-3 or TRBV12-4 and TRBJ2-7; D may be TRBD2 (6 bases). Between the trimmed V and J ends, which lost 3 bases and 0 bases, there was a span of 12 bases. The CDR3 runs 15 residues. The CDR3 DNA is TGTGCCAGCAGTTTCGCGGACGGGAGCTCCTACGAGCAGTACTTC. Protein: CASSFADGSSYEQYF.

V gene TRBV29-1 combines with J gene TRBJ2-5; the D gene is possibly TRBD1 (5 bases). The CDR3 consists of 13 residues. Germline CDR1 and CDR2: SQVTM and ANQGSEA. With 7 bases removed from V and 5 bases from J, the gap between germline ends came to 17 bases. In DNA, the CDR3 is TGCAGCGGGCAGGGCATGGGGTCGGAGACCCAGTACTTC. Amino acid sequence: CSGQGMGSETQYF.

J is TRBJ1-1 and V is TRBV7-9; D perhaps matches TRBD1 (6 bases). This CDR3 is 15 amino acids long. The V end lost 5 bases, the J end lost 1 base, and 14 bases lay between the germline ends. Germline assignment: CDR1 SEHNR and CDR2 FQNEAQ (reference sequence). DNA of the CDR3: TGTGCCAGCAGCCCTACCGGACAGTGGAACACTGAAGCTTTCTTT. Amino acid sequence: CASSPTGQWNTEAFF.

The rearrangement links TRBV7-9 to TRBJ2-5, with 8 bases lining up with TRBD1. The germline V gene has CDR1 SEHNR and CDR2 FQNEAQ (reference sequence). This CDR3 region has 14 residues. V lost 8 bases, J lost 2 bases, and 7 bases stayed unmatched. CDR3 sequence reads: CASLWTGRQETQYF. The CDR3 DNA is TGTGCCAGCCTCTGGACAGGGAGGCAAGAGACCCAGTACTTC.